This is a list of T cell receptor beta chains from one sample in a study of T cell responses to AZD1222 COVID-19 vaccine. The repertoire was sequenced with immunoSEQ multiplex PCR; TCRdb's copy has only in-frame clones and lacks some. The sample contains about 79,000 clones, 83% of which appear only once. The sequences come from peripheral blood, collected 28 days after the second AZD1222 dose. These receptors were taken from an adult who received the AZD1222 COVID-19 vaccine. CDR3s include the opening cysteine and the closing phenylalanine or tryptophan. D genes are given only for firm matches. The listing skips clone size in some rows; elsewhere it reads once, few, many or a size class.

V gene: TRBV14; J gene: TRBJ2-5; clone size: once; D gene: TRBD1; CDR3 protein: CASSQRTDRGWETQYF; CDR3 DNA: TGTGCCAGCAGCCAACGAACCGACAGGGGTTGGGAGACCCAGTACTTC
V gene: TRBV9; J gene: TRBJ1-3; clone size: .; D gene: .; CDR3 protein: CASSVEGSGNTIYF; CDR3 DNA: TGTGCCAGCAGCGTAGAAGGGTCTGGAAACACCATATATTTT
V gene: TRBV11-2; J gene: TRBJ2-1; clone size: .; D gene: .; CDR3 protein: CASSLDQLSSYNEQFF; CDR3 DNA: TGTGCCAGCAGCTTAGATCAGCTCAGCTCCTACAATGAGCAGTTCTTC
V gene: TRBV5-4; J gene: TRBJ2-3; clone size: .; D gene: .; CDR3 protein: CASSYQGRVTDTQYF; CDR3 DNA: TGTGCCAGCAGCTATCAGGGGCGGGTCACAGATACGCAGTATTTT
V gene: TRBV6-1; J gene: TRBJ2-4; clone size: .; D gene: .; CDR3 protein: CASSEWGSVAKNIQYF; CDR3 DNA: TGTGCCAGCAGTGAATGGGGTAGTGTGGCCAAAAACATTCAGTACTTC
V gene: TRBV4-1; J gene: TRBJ2-7; clone size: .; D gene: TRBD1; CDR3 protein: CASSLWGTGDSREQYF; CDR3 DNA: TGCGCCAGCAGCCTATGGGGGACAGGGGACTCGAGGGAGCAGTACTTC
V gene: TRBV9; J gene: TRBJ2-1; clone size: .; D gene: TRBD2; CDR3 protein: CASNLAGGPLEQFF; CDR3 DNA: TGTGCCAGTAATCTAGCGGGAGGCCCCCTAGAGCAGTTCTTC
V gene: TRBV13; J gene: TRBJ1-1; clone size: .; D gene: .; CDR3 protein: CASSLGMNTEAFF; CDR3 DNA: TGTGCCAGCAGCTTAGGGATGAACACTGAAGCTTTCTTT
V gene: TRBV6-2/TRBV6-3; J gene: TRBJ1-1; clone size: .; D gene: .; CDR3 protein: CASSLQERAEAFF; CDR3 DNA: TGTGCCAGCAGCCTCCAGGAAAGGGCTGAAGCTTTCTTT
V gene: TRBV12-3/TRBV12-4; J gene: TRBJ1-2; clone size: .; D gene: .; CDR3 protein: CASSAPSNYGYTF; CDR3 DNA: TGTGCCAGCAGCGCGCCCTCCAACTATGGCTACACCTTC
V gene: TRBV28; J gene: TRBJ1-5; clone size: .; D gene: TRBD1; CDR3 protein: CASSPTGGPDQPQHF; CDR3 DNA: TGTGCCAGCAGCCCCACAGGGGGCCCTGATCAGCCCCAGCATTTT
V gene: TRBV4-1; J gene: TRBJ1-5; clone size: .; D gene: .; CDR3 protein: CASSQEQRDPQHF; CDR3 DNA: TGCGCCAGCAGCCAAGAACAACGTGACCCCCAGCATTTT
V gene: TRBV6-2/TRBV6-3; J gene: TRBJ2-1; clone size: .; D gene: .; CDR3 protein: CASSYSVYNEQFF; CDR3 DNA: TGTGCCAGCAGTTACTCGGTTTACAATGAGCAGTTCTTC
V gene: TRBV19; J gene: TRBJ2-3; clone size: .; D gene: .; CDR3 protein: CATNSHSTSTDTQYF; CDR3 DNA: TGTGCCACCAACAGCCATTCAACTAGCACAGATACGCAGTATTTT
V gene: TRBV19; J gene: TRBJ2-1; clone size: once; D gene: .; CDR3 protein: CASSILASVGNNEQFF; CDR3 DNA: TGTGCCAGTAGTATTCTAGCCTCAGTGGGCAACAATGAGCAGTTCTTC
V gene: TRBV6-2/TRBV6-3; J gene: TRBJ1-1; clone size: .; D gene: TRBD1; CDR3 protein: CASSYATGGVPTEAFF; CDR3 DNA: TGTGCCAGCAGTTATGCGACAGGGGGCGTCCCCACTGAAGCTTTCTTT
V gene: TRBV9; J gene: TRBJ2-7; clone size: .; D gene: .; CDR3 protein: CASSVGFQGYEQYF; CDR3 DNA: TGTGCCAGCAGCGTCGGTTTTCAGGGCTACGAGCAGTACTTC